This entry concerns a single TCR beta chain. The target antigen is unknown. Trimming took 4 bases from V and 7 from J; bases not matched to a gene: 3. The germline gives CDR1 GTSNPN, CDR2 SVGIG (reference sequence). This CDR3 has 12 residues. This entry belongs to a study of cytomegalovirus exposure and HLA in healthy donors. The wider study: It was reported in a later analysis that the approximately 120 validation repertoires used the same platform as the roughly 700 first-cohort repertoires.

Clones were sequenced by immunoSEQ multiplex PCR, and TCRdb holds only the in-frame ones, with some missing. The repertoire holds roughly 60,000 clones, with about 95% as singletons. General study results and limits: The study recorded 150 to 200 TCR beta chains that were cytomegalovirus-associated. Later, an analysis found that TCR clusters from the first cohort tended to co-occur in the roughly 130 validation repertoires.

The donors were part of the validation cohort of more than 90 subjects. That cohort was separate from the first cohort, which comprised 700 or so subjects. Sequencing used PBMCs. V gene TRBV30 combines with J gene TRBJ2-1, with TRBD2 identical over 8 bases. This receptor was identified in a man younger than 30 in good health and CMV-seronegative. The CDR3 protein is CAWNSGTNEQFF. For the CDR3, the DNA is TGTGCCTGGAATAGCGGGACGAATGAGCAGTTCTTC. Filled out from reference TRBV30 and TRBJ2-1, the complete variable domain reads SQTIHQWPATLVQPVGSPLSLECTVEGTSNPNLYWYRQAAGRGLQLLFYSVGIGQISSEVPQNLSASRPQDRQFILSSKKLLLSDSGFYLCAWNSGTNEQFFGPGTRLTVL.